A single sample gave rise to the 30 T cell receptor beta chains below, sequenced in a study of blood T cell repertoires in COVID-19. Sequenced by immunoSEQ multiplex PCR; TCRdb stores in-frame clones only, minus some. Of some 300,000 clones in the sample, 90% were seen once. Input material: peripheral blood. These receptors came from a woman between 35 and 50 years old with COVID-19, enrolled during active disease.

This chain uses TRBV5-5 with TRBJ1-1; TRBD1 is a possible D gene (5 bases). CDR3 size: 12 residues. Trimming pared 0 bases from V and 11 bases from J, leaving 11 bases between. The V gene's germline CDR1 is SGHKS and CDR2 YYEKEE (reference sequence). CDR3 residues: CASSLEGKGAFF. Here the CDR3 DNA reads TGTGCCAGCAGCTTGGAGGGGAAAGGGGCTTTCTTT.

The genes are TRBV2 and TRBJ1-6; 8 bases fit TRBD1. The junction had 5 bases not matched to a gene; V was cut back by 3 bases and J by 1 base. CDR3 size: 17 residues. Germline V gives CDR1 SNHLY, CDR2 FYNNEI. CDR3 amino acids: CASSDPQGASYNSPLHF. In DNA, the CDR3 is TGTGCCAGCAGTGACCCCCAGGGGGCGTCCTATAATTCACCCCTCCACTTT.

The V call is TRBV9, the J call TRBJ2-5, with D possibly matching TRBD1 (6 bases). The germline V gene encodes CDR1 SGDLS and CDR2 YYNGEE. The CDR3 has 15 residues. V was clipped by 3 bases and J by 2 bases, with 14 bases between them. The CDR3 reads CASSADGTTQETQYF. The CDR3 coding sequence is TGTGCCAGCAGCGCAGACGGGACAACACAAGAGACCCAGTACTTC.

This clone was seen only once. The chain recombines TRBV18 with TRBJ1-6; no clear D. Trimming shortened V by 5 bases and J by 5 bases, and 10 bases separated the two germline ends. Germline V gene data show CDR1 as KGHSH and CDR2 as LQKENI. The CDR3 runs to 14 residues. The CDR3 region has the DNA TGTGCCAGCTCAGGGTTGCAGGATAATTCACCCCTCCACTTT. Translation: CASSGLQDNSPLHF.

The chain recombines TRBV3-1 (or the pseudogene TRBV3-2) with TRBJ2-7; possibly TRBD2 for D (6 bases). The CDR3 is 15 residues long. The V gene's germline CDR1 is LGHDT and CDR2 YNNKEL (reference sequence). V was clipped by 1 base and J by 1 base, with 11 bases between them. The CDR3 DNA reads TGTGCCAGCAGCCAAGGGTCGGGAGCTTCCTACGAGCAGTACTTC. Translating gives CASSQGSGASYEQYF.

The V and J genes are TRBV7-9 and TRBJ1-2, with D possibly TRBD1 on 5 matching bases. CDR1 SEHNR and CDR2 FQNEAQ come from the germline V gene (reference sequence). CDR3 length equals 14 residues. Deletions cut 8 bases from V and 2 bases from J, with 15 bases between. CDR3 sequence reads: CASSDGGRNYGYTF. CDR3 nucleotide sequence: TGTGCCAGCTCGGACGGGGGGAGGAACTATGGCTACACCTTC.

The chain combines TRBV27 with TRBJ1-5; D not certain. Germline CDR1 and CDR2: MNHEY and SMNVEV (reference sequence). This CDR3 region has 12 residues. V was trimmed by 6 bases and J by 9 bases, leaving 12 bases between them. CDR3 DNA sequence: TGTGCCAGCAGCCATGGAGGGCTGCCCCAGCATTTT. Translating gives CASSHGGLPQHF.

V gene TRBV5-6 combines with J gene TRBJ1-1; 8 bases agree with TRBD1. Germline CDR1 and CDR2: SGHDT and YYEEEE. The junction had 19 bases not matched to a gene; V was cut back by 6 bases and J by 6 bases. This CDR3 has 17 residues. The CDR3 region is CASTTRGTGFWWAEAFF. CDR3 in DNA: TGTGCCAGCACCACACGCGGGACAGGTTTTTGGTGGGCTGAAGCTTTCTTT. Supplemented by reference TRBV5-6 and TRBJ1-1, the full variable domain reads DAGVTQSPTHLIKTRGQQVTLRCSPKSGHDTVSWYQQALGQGPQFIFQYYEEEERQRGNFPDRFSGHQFPNYSSELNVNALLLGDSALYLCASTTRGTGFWWAEAFFGQGTRLTVV.

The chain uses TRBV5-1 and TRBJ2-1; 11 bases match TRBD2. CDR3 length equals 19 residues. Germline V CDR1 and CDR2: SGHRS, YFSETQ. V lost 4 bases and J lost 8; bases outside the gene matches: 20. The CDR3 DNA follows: TGCGCCAGCAGCCCGGGGGGCTCGGGGGCTAGCGGGAGGTTCGATGAGCAGTTCTTC. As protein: CASSPGGSGASGRFDEQFF.

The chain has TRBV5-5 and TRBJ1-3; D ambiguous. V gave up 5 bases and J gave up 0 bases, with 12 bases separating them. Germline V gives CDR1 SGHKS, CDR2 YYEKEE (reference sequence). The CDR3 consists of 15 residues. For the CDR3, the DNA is TGTGCCAGCAGACTCGAATTCAACTCTGGAAACACCATATATTTT. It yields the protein CASRLEFNSGNTIYF.

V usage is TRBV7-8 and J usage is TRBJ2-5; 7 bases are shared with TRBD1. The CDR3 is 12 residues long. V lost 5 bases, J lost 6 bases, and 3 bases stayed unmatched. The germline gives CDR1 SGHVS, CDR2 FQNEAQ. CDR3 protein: CASSPQGQTQYF. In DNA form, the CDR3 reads TGTGCCAGCAGCCCACAGGGGCAGACCCAGTACTTC.

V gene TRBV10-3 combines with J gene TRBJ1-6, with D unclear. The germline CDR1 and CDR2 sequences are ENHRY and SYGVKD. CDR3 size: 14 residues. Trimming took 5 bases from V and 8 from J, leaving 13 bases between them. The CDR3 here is CAISPWEGDSPLHF. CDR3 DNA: TGTGCCATCAGTCCCTGGGAGGGCGATTCACCCCTCCACTTT.

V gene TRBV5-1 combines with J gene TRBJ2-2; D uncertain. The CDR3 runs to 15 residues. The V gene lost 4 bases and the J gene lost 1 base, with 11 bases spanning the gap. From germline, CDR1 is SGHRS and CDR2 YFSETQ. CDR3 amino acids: CASSLIARNTGELFF. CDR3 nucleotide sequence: TGCGCCAGCAGCCTCATTGCGCGGAACACCGGGGAGCTGTTTTTT.

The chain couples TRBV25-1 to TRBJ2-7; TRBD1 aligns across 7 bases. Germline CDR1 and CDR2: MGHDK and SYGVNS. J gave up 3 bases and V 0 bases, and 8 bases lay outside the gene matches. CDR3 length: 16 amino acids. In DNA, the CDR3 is TGTGCCAGCAGTGAATACCGTGGGACAGAGATCTACGAGCAGTACTTC. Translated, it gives CASSEYRGTEIYEQYF.

CDR3 nucleotides: TGTGCCAGTAGTATCGGACTGGTAGCCAAAAACATTCAGTACTTC. Translating it yields CASSIGLVAKNIQYF. The chain links TRBV19 to TRBJ2-4; possible D gene TRBD2, 5 bases. V dropped 3 bases and J dropped 0 bases, with 9 bases sitting between them. The germline gives CDR1 LNHDA, CDR2 SQIVND (reference sequence). The CDR3 extends over 15 amino acids.

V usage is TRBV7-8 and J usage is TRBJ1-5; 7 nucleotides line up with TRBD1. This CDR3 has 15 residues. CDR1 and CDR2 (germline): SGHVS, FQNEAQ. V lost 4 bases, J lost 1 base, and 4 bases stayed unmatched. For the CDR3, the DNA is TGTGCCAGCAGCTCGGGGACAGTCAGCAATCAGCCCCAGCATTTT. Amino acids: CASSSGTVSNQPQHF. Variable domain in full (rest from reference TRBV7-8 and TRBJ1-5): GAGVSQSPRYKVAKRGQDVALRCDPISGHVSLFWYQQALGQGPEFLTYFQNEAQLDKSGLPSDRFFAERPEGSVSTLKIQRTQQEDSAVYLCASSSGTVSNQPQHFGDGTRLSIL.

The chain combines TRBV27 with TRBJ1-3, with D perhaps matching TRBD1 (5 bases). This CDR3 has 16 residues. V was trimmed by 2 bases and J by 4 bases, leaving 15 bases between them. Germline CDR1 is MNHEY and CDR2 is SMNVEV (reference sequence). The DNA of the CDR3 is TGTGCCAGCAGTTTAAGGCCAGGGTTTTCCGGAAACACCATATATTTT. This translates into CASSLRPGFSGNTIYF.

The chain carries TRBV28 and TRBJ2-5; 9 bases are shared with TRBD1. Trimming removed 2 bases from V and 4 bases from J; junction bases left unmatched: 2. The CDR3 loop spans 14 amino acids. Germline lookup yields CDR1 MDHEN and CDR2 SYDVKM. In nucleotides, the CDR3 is TGTGCCAGCAGTTTAACAGGGGGCGGAGAGACCCAGTACTTC. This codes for CASSLTGGGETQYF. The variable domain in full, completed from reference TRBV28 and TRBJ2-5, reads DVKVTQSSRYLVKRTGEKVFLECVQDMDHENMFWYRQDPGLGLRLIYFSYDVKMKEKGDIPEGYSVSREKKERFSLILESASTNQTSMYLCASSLTGGGETQYFGPGTRLLVL.

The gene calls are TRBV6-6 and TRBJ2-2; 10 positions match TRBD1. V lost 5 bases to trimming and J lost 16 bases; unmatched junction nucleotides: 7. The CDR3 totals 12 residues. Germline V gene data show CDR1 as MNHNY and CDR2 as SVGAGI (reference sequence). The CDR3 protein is CASSTGQGPSFF. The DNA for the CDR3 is TGTGCCAGCAGTACGGGACAGGGGCCCTCGTTTTTT.

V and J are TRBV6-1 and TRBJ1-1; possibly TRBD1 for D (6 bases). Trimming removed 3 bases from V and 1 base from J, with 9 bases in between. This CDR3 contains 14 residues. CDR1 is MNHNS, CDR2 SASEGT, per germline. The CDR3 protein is CASSDRGSNTEAFF. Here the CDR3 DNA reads TGTGCCAGCAGTGACAGGGGCTCGAACACTGAAGCTTTCTTT.

The CDR3 DNA is TGTGCCAGCAGTGGGGACAGGGGGTACTACGAGCAGTACTTC. It translates to CASSGDRGYYEQYF. This sequence joins TRBV25-1 and TRBJ2-7; 11 bases align to TRBD1. After removal of 4 bases from V and 3 bases from J, the junction contained 2 bases not matched to a gene. The CDR3 runs to 14 residues. Germline V gene lookup returns CDR1 MGHDK and CDR2 SYGVNS.

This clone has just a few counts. The CDR3 nucleotides read TGCGCCAGCAGCCAAGACTACAGGACCTCAGGCGGCGAGCAGTACTTC. Translating it yields CASSQDYRTSGGEQYF. The chain combines TRBV4-3 with TRBJ2-7; D perhaps matches TRBD1 (5 bases). The CDR3 loop spans 16 amino acids. Germline V gene lookup returns CDR1 LGHNA and CDR2 YSLEER. The V gene lost 0 bases and the J gene lost 6 bases, with 18 bases spanning the gap.

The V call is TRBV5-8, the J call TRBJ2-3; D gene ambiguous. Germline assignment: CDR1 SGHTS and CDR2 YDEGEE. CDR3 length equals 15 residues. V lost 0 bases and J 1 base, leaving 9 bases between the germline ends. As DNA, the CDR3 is TGTGCCAGCAGCTTGGCGGAGTTTGGCACAGATACGCAGTATTTT. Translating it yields CASSLAEFGTDTQYF.

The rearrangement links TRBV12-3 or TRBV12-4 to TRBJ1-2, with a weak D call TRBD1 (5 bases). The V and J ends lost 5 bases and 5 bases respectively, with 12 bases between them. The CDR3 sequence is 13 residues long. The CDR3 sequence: CASSHLTAYGYTF. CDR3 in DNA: TGTGCCAGCAGTCACCTGACAGCTTATGGCTACACCTTC.

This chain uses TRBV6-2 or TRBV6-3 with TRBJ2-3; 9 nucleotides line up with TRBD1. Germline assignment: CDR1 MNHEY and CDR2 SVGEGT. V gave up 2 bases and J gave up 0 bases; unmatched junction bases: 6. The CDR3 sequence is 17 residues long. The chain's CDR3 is CASSYHRDRVSTDTQYF. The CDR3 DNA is TGTGCCAGCAGTTACCACCGGGACAGGGTTAGCACAGATACGCAGTATTTT.

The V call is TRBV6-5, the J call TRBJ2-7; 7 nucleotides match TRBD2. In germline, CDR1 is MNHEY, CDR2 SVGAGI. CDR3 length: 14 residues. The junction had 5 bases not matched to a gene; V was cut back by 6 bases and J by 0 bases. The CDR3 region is CASSQLASSYEQYF. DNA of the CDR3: TGTGCCAGCAGCCAACTAGCGTCCTCCTACGAGCAGTACTTC.

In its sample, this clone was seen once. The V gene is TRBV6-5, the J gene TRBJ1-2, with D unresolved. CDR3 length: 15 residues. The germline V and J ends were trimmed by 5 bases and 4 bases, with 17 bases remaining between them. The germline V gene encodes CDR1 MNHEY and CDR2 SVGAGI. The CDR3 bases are TGTGCCAGCAGTCTCCCCGGGGAGCGTCCCTATGGCTACACCTTC. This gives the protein CASSLPGERPYGYTF.

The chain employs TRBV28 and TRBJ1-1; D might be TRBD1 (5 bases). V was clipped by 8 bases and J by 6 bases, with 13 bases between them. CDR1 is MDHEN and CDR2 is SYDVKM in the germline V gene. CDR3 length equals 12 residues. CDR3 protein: CASQGPGSEAFF. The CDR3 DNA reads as TGTGCCAGCCAGGGTCCCGGGTCTGAAGCTTTCTTT.

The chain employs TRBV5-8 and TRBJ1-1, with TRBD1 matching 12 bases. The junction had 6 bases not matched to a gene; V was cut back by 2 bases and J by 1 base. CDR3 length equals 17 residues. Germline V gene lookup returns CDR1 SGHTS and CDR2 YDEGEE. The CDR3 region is CASSFAGQGAENTEAFF. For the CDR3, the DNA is TGTGCCAGCAGCTTCGCGGGACAGGGGGCAGAGAACACTGAAGCTTTCTTT. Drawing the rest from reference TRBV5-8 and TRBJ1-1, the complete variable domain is EAGVTQSPTHLIKTRGQQATLRCSPISGHTSVYWYQQALGLGLQFLLWYDEGEERNRGNFPPRFSGRQFPNYSSELNVNALELEDSALYLCASSFAGQGAENTEAFFGQGTRLTVV.

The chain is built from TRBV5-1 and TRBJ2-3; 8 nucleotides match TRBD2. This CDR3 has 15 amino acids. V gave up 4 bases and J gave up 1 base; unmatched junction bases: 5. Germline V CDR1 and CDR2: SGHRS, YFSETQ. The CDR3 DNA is TGCGCCAGCAGCATTGGGACTAGTGGCACAGATACGCAGTATTTT. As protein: CASSIGTSGTDTQYF.